Described below is a single TCR beta chain sequence and its context. CDR1 and CDR2 (germline): LNHDA, SQIVND (reference sequence). V lost 1 base and J 9 bases, leaving 9 bases between the germline ends. The CDR3 has 12 residues. Per the original methods: Nucleated cell counts were estimated from reference gene primer amplification. TCRdb's copy holds only in-frame clones and misses some; the assay was immunoSEQ multiplex PCR. V, J and clone size derive from that table, while D and trimming were established from the DNA sequence. The sample yields roughly 200,000 clones, approximately 86% seen once. This entry is derived from a study of blood T cell repertoires in COVID-19. Across the study: The cDNA or gDNA used as material had been derived from T cells, B-cell-depleted T cells, or PBMCs.

Categorization into cohorts depended on clinical history that participants reported. Each recovered donor of Cohort 3 presented with two negative PCRs, clearance, or symptom resolution. Sequenced: PBMCs or T cells enriched from blood (not recorded which). This rearrangement joins TRBV19 to TRBJ1-2; no definite D call. The clonotype originates from a woman under 40 who had recovered from COVID-19. CDR3 sequence: CASSIVSGRYTF. The CDR3, as DNA: TGTGCCAGTAGTATAGTTAGCGGGCGCTACACCTTC. The full variable domain, with the rest looked up from reference TRBV19 and TRBJ1-2, is DGGITQSPKYLFRKEGQNVTLSCEQNLNHDAMYWYRQDPGQGLRLIYYSQIVNDFQKGDIAEGYSVSREKKESFPLTVTSAQKNPTAFYLCASSIVSGRYTFGSGTRLTVV.